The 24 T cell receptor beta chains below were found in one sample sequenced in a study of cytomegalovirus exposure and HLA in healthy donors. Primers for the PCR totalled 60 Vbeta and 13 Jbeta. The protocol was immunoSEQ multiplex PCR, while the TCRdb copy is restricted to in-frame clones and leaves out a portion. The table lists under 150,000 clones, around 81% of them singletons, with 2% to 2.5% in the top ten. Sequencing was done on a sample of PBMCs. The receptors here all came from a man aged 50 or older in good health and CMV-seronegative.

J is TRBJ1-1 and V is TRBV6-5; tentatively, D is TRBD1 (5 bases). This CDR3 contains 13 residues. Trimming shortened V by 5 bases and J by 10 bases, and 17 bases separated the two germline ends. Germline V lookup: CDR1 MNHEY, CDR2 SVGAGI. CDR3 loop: CASSPPWGVGAFF. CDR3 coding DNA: TGTGCCAGCAGTCCCCCGTGGGGGGTTGGAGCTTTCTTT.

This CDR3 reads CASSYSTGHQSPLHF. CDR3 DNA: TGTGCCAGCAGTTACTCGACGGGACACCAATCACCCCTCCACTTT. V is TRBV6-5 and J is TRBJ1-6, with a possible D match to TRBD1 (6 bases). The germline V gene has CDR1 MNHEY and CDR2 SVGAGI. The germline V and J ends were trimmed by 0 bases and 10 bases, with 13 bases remaining between them. This CDR3 region has 15 residues.

The CDR3 nucleotides are TGTGCCAGCGTACAGAGCACTAACTATGGCTACACCTTC. It yields the protein CASVQSTNYGYTF. J is TRBJ1-2 and V is TRBV6-1; D is uncertain. The CDR3 is 13 amino acids. Germline values: CDR1 MNHNS, CDR2 SASEGT. V shed 8 bases and J shed 0 bases, with 10 bases lying between them.

The DNA for the CDR3 is TGTGCCAGCAGCTTGTGGAGTTCTTGGCAGTACTTC. Its translation: CASSLWSSWQYF. The chain recombines TRBV11-2 with TRBJ2-7; D is unclear. The CDR3 contains 12 residues. Trimming removed 3 bases at V and 9 bases at J, with 12 bases between. Germline loops: CDR1 SGHAT, CDR2 FQNNGV.

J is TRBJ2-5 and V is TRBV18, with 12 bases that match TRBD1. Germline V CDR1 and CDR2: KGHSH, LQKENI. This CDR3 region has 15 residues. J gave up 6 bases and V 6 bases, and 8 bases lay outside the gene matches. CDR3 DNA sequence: TGTGCCAGCTCGTCCGGGACAGGGGGCGCGCAGACCCAGTACTTC. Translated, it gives CASSSGTGGAQTQYF.

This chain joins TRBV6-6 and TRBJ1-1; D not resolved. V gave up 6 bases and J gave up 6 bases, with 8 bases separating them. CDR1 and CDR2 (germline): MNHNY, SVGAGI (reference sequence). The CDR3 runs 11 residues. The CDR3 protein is CASRRRAEAFF. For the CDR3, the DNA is TGTGCCAGCAGGCGGAGAGCTGAAGCTTTCTTT.

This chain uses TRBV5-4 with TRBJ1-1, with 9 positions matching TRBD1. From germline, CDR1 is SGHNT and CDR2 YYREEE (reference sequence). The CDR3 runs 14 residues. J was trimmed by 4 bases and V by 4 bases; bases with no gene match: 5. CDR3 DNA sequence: TGTGCCAGCAGCCCGGACAGGGGAAGCACTGAAGCTTTCTTT. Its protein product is CASSPDRGSTEAFF.

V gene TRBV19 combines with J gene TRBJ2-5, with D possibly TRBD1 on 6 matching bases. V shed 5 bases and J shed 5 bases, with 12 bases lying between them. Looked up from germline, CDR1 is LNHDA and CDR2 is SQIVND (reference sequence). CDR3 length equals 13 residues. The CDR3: CASSVQGSETQYF. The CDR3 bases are TGTGCCAGTAGTGTACAGGGTTCTGAGACCCAGTACTTC. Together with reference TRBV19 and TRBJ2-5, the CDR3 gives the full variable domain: DGGITQSPKYLFRKEGQNVTLSCEQNLNHDAMYWYRQDPGQGLRLIYYSQIVNDFQKGDIAEGYSVSREKKESFPLTVTSAQKNPTAFYLCASSVQGSETQYFGPGTRLLVL.

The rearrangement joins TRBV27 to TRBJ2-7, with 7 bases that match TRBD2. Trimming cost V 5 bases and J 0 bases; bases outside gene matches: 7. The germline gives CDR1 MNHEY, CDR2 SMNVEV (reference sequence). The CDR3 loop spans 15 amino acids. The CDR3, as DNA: TGTGCCAGCAGTACTCTAGCGGTAAGCTCCTACGAGCAGTACTTC. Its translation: CASSTLAVSSYEQYF.

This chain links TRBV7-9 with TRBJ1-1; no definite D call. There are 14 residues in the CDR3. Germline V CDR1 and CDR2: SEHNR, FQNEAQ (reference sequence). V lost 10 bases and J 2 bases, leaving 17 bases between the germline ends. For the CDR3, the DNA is TGTGCCATCCCCCCCGGGGAAGGAAACACTGAAGCTTTCTTT. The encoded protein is CAIPPGEGNTEAFF. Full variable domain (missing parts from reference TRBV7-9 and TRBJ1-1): DTGVSQNPRHKITKRGQNVTFRCDPISEHNRLYWYRQTLGQGPEFLTYFQNEAQLEKSRLLSDRFSAERPKGSFSTLEIQRTEQGDSAMYLCAIPPGEGNTEAFFGQGTRLTVV.

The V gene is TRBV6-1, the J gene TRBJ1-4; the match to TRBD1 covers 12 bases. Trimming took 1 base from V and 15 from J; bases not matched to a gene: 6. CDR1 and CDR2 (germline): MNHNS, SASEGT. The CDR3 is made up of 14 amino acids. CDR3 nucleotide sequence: TGTGCCAGCAGTGAAGGGGGACAGGGGGCAACCGTGTTTTTT. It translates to CASSEGGQGATVFF.

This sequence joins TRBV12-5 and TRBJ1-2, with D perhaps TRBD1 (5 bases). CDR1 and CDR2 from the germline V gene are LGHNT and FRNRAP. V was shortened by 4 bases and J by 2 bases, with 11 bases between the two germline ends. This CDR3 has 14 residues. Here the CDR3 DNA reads TGTGCTAGTGGTTCGCGACAGAAGAACTATGGCTACACCTTC. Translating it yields CASGSRQKNYGYTF.

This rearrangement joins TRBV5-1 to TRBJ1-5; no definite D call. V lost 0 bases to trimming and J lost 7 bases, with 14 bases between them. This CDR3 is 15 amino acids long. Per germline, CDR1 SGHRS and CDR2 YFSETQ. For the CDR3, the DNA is TGCGCCAGCAGCTTGGAAGGCGGAACGGGACAGCCCCAGCATTTT. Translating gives CASSLEGGTGQPQHF.

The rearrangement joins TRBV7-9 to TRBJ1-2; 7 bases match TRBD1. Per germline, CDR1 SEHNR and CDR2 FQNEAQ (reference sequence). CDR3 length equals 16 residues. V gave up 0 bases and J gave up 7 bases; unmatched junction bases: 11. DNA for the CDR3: TGTGCCAGCAGCTTAGCCTTCGGACAGGACTCCGGTGGCTACACCTTC. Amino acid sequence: CASSLAFGQDSGGYTF.

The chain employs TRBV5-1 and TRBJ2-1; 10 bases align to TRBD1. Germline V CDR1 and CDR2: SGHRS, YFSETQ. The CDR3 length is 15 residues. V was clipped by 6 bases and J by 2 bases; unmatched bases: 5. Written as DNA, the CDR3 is TGCGCCAGCAACCCGGGACAGGGGACCTACAATGAGCAGTTCTTC. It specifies CASNPGQGTYNEQFF.

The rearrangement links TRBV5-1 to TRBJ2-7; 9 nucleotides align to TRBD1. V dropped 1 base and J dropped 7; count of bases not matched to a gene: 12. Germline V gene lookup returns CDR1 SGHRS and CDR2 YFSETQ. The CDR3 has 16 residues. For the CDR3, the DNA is TGCGCCAGCAGCTTGCACCTACAGGGGGCGCGTCGGGAGCAGTACTTC. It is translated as CASSLHLQGARREQYF.

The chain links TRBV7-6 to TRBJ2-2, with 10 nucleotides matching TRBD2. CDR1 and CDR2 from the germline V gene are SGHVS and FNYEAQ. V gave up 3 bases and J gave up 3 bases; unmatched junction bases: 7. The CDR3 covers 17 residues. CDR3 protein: CASSFGAGGPDTGELFF. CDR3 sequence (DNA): TGTGCCAGCAGCTTTGGAGCGGGAGGGCCGGACACCGGGGAGCTGTTTTTT.

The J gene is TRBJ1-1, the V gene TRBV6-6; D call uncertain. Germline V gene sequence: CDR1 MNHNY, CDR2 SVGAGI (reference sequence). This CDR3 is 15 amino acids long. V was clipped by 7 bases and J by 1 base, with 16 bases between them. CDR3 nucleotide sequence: TGTGCCAGCATAGTAACCGGAGCGCCGAACACTGAAGCTTTCTTT. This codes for CASIVTGAPNTEAFF.

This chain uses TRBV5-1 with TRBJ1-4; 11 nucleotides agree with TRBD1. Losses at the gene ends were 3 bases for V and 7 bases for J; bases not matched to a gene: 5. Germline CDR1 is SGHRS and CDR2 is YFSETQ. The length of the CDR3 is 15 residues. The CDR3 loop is CASSSSGTGGEKLFF. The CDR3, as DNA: TGCGCCAGCAGCTCCTCCGGGACAGGGGGTGAAAAACTGTTTTTT. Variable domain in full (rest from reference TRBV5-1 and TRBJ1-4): KAGVTQTPRYLIKTRGQQVTLSCSPISGHRSVSWYQQTPGQGLQFLFEYFSETQRNKGNFPGRFSGRQFSNSRSEMNVSTLELGDSALYLCASSSSGTGGEKLFFGSGTQLSVL.

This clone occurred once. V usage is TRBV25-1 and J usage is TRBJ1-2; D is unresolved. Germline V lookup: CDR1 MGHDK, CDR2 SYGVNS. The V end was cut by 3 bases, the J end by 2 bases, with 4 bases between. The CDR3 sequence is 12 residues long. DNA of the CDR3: TGTGCCAGCAGTGACCAGAACTATGGCTACACCTTC. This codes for CASSDQNYGYTF.

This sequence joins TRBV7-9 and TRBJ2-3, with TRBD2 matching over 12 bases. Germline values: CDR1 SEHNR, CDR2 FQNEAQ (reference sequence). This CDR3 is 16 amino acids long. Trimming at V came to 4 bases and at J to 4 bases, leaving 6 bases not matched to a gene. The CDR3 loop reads CASSSRLAGVPDTQYF. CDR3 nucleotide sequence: TGTGCCAGCAGCTCACGACTAGCGGGAGTTCCAGATACGCAGTATTTT.

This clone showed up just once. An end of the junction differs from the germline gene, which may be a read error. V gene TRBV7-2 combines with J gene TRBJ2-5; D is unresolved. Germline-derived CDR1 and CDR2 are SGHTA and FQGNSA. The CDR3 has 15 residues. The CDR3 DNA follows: TGTGCCAGCAGCTTTTCCCGGCAACTCCAAGAGGCCCAGTACTTC. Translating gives CASSFSRQLQEAQYF.

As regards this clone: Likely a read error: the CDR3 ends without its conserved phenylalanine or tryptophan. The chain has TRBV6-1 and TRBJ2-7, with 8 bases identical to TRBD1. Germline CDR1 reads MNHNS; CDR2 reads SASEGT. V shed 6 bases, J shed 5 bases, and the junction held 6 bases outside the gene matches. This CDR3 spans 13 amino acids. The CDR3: CASRGTGLDEQYL. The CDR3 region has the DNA TGTGCCAGCAGGGGGACAGGCCTGGACGAGCAGTACCTC.

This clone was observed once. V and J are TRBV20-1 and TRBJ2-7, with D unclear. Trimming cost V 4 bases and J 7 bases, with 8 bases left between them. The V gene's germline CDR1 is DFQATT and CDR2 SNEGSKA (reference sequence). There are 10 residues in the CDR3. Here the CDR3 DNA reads TGCAGTGCTACAAAACAGGAGCAGTACTTC. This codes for CSATKQEQYF.